The subject of this entry is one T cell receptor beta chain. Antigen specificity is unknown. The V and J ends lost 8 bases and 4 bases respectively, with 14 bases between them. CDR1 is MNHEY, CDR2 SVGAGI, per germline. The CDR3 is 13 residues long. These data originate in a study of cytomegalovirus exposure and HLA in healthy donors. Study-wide results and limits: Beyond CMV serostatus, there was no information to go on about immune exposure. Associated with HLA alleles at 0.05 false discovery rate in a later analysis were about 17,000 TCR beta sequences.

The PCR used 60 Vbeta and 13 Jbeta primers. Produced via immunoSEQ multiplex PCR; TCRdb's table is partial and in-frame only. In all, the sample yields roughly 72,000 clones. The sample was PBMCs. The V call is TRBV6-5, the J call TRBJ1-2, with D possibly matching TRBD1 (6 bases). The sequence was collected from a young man in good health and CMV-seropositive. The DNA for the CDR3 is TGTGCCAGCCGACCTACAGGGCTCTATGGCTACACCTTC. Translation: CASRPTGLYGYTF.